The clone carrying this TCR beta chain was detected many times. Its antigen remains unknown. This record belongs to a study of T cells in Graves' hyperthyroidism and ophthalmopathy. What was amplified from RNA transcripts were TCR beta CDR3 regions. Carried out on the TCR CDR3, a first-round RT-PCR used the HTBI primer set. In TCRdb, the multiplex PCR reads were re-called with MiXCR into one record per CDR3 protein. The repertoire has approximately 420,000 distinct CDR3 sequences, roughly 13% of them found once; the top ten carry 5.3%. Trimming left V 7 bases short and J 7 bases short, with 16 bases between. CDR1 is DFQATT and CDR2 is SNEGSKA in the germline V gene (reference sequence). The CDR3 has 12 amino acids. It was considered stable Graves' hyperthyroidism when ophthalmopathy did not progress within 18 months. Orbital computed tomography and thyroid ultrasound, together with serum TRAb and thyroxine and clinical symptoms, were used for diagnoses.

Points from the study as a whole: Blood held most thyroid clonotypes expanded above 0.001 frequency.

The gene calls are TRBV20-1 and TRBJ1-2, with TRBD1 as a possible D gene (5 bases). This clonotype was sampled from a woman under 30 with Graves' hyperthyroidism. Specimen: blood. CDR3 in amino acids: CSVTQGLGGYTF. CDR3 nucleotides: TGCAGTGTTACGCAGGGATTGGGTGGCTACACCTTC.